This note documents a single T cell receptor beta chain sequence. Its antigen is unidentified. This entry is derived from a study of T cells in Graves' hyperthyroidism and ophthalmopathy. Whole-study findings and limits: In validation, the model predicted ophthalmopathy. These predictions came a median about 6.5 months before onset.

Among the patients, aged 18 to 65, hyperthyroidism was newly diagnosed and had lasted under 2 months. It was uncontrolled infection, other autoimmune disease, pregnancy or lactation that excluded patients. Every diagnosis used clinical symptoms, serum thyroxine and TRAb, thyroid ultrasound and orbital computed tomography. Regions amplified from RNA transcripts were the TCR beta CDR3 regions. Primed by the HTBI set, a first-round RT-PCR was run on the TCR CDR3. From the multiplex PCR reads, TCRdb called clonotypes with MiXCR, one entry per CDR3 protein. The table lists around 560,000 distinct CDR3 sequences, about a sixth of them singletons. The CDR3 consists of 16 residues. Trimming cost V 5 bases and J 3 bases; bases outside gene matches: 11. Looked up from germline, CDR1 is SGHTA and CDR2 is FQGNSA.

The receptor was derived from a young woman with Graves' hyperthyroidism. The rearrangement uses TRBV7-2 and TRBJ2-7; TRBD1 matches 9 bases. Sequences were obtained from blood. The CDR3 loop is CASSLYRGRGNYEQYF. CDR3 sequence (DNA): TGTGCCAGCAGCCTTTACAGGGGGCGCGGAAACTACGAGCAGTACTTC.